These T cell receptor beta chains were read from a single sample in a study of blood T cell repertoires in COVID-19. Repertoires were generated with immunoSEQ multiplex PCR, while TCRdb's copy carries only in-frame clones and drops some. Here the sample spans some 99,000 clones, over 70% being singletons. The sequenced sample was peripheral blood. The receptors derive from a woman aged 80 or older with acute or convalescent COVID-19. Each CDR3 is given with its conserved first and last residue. D genes are given only for firm matches. Where a row states a size, it is once, few, many or the class of an expanded clone; other rows omit it.

size: NA; V: TRBV28; J: TRBJ1-2; D: NA; DNA: TGTGCCAGCAGACAGATTAACTATGGCTACACCTTC; CDR3: CASRQINYGYTF
size: NA; V: TRBV11-2; J: TRBJ1-2; D: TRBD1; DNA: TGTGCCAGCGAACCGGGACAGGGGGTTATTGGCTACACCTTC; CDR3: CASEPGQGVIGYTF
size: NA; V: TRBV6-6; J: TRBJ1-4; D: NA; DNA: TGTGCCAGCAGCCTTACAAGGGGCAGTGAAAAACTGTTTTTT; CDR3: CASSLTRGSEKLFF
size: NA; V: TRBV14; J: TRBJ1-4; D: NA; DNA: TGTGCCAGCAGCCTACACCGGGGAGGGGGTGAAAAACTGTTTTTT; CDR3: CASSLHRGGGEKLFF
size: NA; V: TRBV24-1; J: TRBJ1-4; D: NA; DNA: TGTGCCACCAGTCCCAGGGGCGGAGAAAAACTGTTTTTT; CDR3: CATSPRGGEKLFF
size: NA; V: TRBV7-2; J: TRBJ2-2; D: TRBD2; DNA: TGTGCCAGCAGCCCGAGGACTAGCGGGGGATCCGGGGAGCTGTTTTTT; CDR3: CASSPRTSGGSGELFF
size: NA; V: TRBV7-6; J: TRBJ2-1; D: NA; DNA: TGTGCCAGCAGCGTAGGTCGAGGATACAATGAGCAGTTCTTC; CDR3: CASSVGRGYNEQFF
size: NA; V: TRBV6-5; J: TRBJ2-1; D: NA; DNA: TGTGCCAGCAGTTACGTTGGGGCTAACGGATACAATGAGCAGTTCTTC; CDR3: CASSYVGANGYNEQFF
size: few; V: TRBV7-2; J: TRBJ2-1; D: TRBD1; DNA: TGTGCCAGCAGCTCCACGGGATTGGGACAGACCTACAATGAGCAGTTCTTC; CDR3: CASSSTGLGQTYNEQFF
size: few; V: TRBV27; J: TRBJ1-6; D: NA; DNA: TGTGCCAGCAGTATACGGACTTCTCGGACGGCTGTCAATTCACCCCTCCACTTT; CDR3: CASSIRTSRTAVNSPLHF
size: NA; V: TRBV3-1/TRBV3-2; J: TRBJ2-7; D: NA; DNA: TGTGCCAGCAGCCAATTCCGGGTAACCTCCTACGAGCAGTACTTC; CDR3: CASSQFRVTSYEQYF
size: NA; V: TRBV3-1/TRBV3-2; J: TRBJ1-1; D: NA; DNA: TGTGCCAGCAGCCTCTTCGGGAACACTGAAGCTTTCTTT; CDR3: CASSLFGNTEAFF
size: few; V: TRBV2; J: TRBJ1-5; D: TRBD1; DNA: TGTGCCAGCAGTGAAGCGCATGGGACAGGGGATCAGCCCCAGCATTTT; CDR3: CASSEAHGTGDQPQHF
size: NA; V: TRBV11-3; J: TRBJ2-1; D: NA; DNA: TGTGCCAGCAGCTTAGGAGGGCGGGCCTACAATGAGCAGTTCTTC; CDR3: CASSLGGRAYNEQFF
size: NA; V: TRBV7-3; J: TRBJ2-7; D: TRBD1; DNA: TGTGCCAGCAGCTTATTGGGACAGGGGGCTGAAGAGCAGTACTTC; CDR3: CASSLLGQGAEEQYF
size: NA; V: TRBV10-3; J: TRBJ2-3; D: TRBD2; DNA: TGTGCCATCAGTGGGGGGGAGACTAGCGTCACAGATACGCAGTATTTT; CDR3: CAISGGETSVTDTQYF
size: NA; V: TRBV7-7; J: TRBJ1-5; D: NA; DNA: TGTGCCAGCAGCCGCGACTTCAATCAGCCCCAGCATTTT; CDR3: CASSRDFNQPQHF
size: once; V: TRBV9; J: TRBJ1-1; D: TRBD1; DNA: TGTGCCAGCAGCGTAGTGACAGGGGCACCAAACACTGAAGCTTTCTTT; CDR3: CASSVVTGAPNTEAFF
size: few; V: TRBV6-2/TRBV6-3; J: TRBJ1-5; D: NA; DNA: TGTGCCAGCAGTTACTCTCGGGGTCAAGCCCAGCATTTT; CDR3: CASSYSRGQAQHF
size: NA; V: TRBV10-1; J: TRBJ2-1; D: NA; DNA: TGCGCCAGCAGTGACGGTTCCTACAATGAGCAGTTCTTC; CDR3: CASSDGSYNEQFF
size: NA; V: TRBV11-2; J: TRBJ2-3; D: NA; DNA: TGTGCCAGCAGCTCCTTGCGGGGTAGAACAGATACGCAGTATTTT; CDR3: CASSSLRGRTDTQYF
size: NA; V: TRBV7-2; J: TRBJ2-1; D: NA; DNA: TGTGCCACCCCTGGCAGGGTTGGTTACAATGAGCAGTTCTTC; CDR3: CATPGRVGYNEQFF